A selection of T cell receptor beta chains follows, all from one sample in a study of T cell changes during pregnancy in multiple sclerosis. TCRdb keeps only in-frame clones here, not all; method: immunoSEQ multiplex PCR. The sample has just under 70,000 clones; about 90% are singletons. This sample comprised peripheral blood, obtained in the second trimester of pregnancy. These receptors were collected from a female donor with multiple sclerosis, enrolled in a pregnancy study. CDR3s include the opening cysteine and the closing phenylalanine or tryptophan. Each record gives: J gene, D gene, clone size, V gene, CDR3 DNA, CDR3 protein. D genes are given only for firm matches. The size of a clone is reported for some rows only, either as once, few or many, or as a class for expanded clones.

J: TRBJ2-1
D: TRBD1
size: NA
V: TRBV19
DNA: TGTGCCAGTAGTATGACAGGGGGTCCCAACAATGAGCAGTTCTTC
CDR3: CASSMTGGPNNEQFF

J: TRBJ2-7
D: TRBD2
size: NA
V: TRBV7-9
DNA: TGTGCCAGCAGGTCTACCGGGACTAGCGGCGAATTCTCCTACGAGCAGTACTTC
CDR3: CASRSTGTSGEFSYEQYF

J: TRBJ2-3
D: TRBD1
size: NA
V: TRBV19
DNA: TGTGCCAGCCAAAAGGACAGGGGAGCAGATACGCAGTATTTT
CDR3: CASQKDRGADTQYF

J: TRBJ2-7
D: NA
size: NA
V: TRBV6-5
DNA: TGTGCCAGCAGTTACTCGAGCCCAGGCCAAACTTACTTC
CDR3: CASSYSSPGQTYF

J: TRBJ2-7
D: NA
size: once
V: TRBV15
DNA: TGTGCCACCAGCAGAGTAGATGGCTCCTACGAGCAGTACTTC
CDR3: CATSRVDGSYEQYF

J: TRBJ2-1
D: TRBD2
size: NA
V: TRBV6-4
DNA: TGTGCCAGCAGTCCCACTAGCGGGGGAGGCAATGAGCAGTTCTTC
CDR3: CASSPTSGGGNEQFF

J: TRBJ1-1
D: NA
size: NA
V: TRBV15
DNA: TGTGCCACCAGCATTGGCACATTCAACACTGAAGCTTTCTTT
CDR3: CATSIGTFNTEAFF

J: TRBJ1-4
D: NA
size: NA
V: TRBV5-5
DNA: TGTGCCAGCAGCCTACAGGTTTTTGATGAAAAACTGTTTTTT
CDR3: CASSLQVFDEKLFF

J: TRBJ1-1
D: TRBD1
size: NA
V: TRBV4-3
DNA: TGCGCCAGCAGCCAATTGAGGACAGGGCTCACTGAAGCTTTCTTT
CDR3: CASSQLRTGLTEAFF

J: TRBJ2-2
D: NA
size: NA
V: TRBV15
DNA: TGTGCCACTAAAATGGGGACAAGGTTGAACACCGGGGAGCTGTTTTTT
CDR3: CATKMGTRLNTGELFF

J: TRBJ1-4
D: TRBD1
size: once
V: TRBV6-6
DNA: TGTGCCAGCAGCCGCCCGGACAGGGGCGAAAAACTGTTTTTT
CDR3: CASSRPDRGEKLFF

J: TRBJ2-7
D: NA
size: NA
V: TRBV6-1
DNA: TGTGCCAGCAGTGCGCCTAGACCGGGTTTGACCTACGAGCAGTACTTC
CDR3: CASSAPRPGLTYEQYF

J: TRBJ2-2
D: TRBD2
size: NA
V: TRBV15
DNA: TGTGCCACCAGCTTGACGCGGGGGGGCGGAGGGGAGCTGTTTTTT
CDR3: CATSLTRGGGGELFF

J: TRBJ1-1
D: TRBD1
size: few
V: TRBV7-3
DNA: TGTGCCAGCAGCCTAACAGGGGGCGGGAATGAAGCTTTCTTT
CDR3: CASSLTGGGNEAFF